A selection of T cell receptor beta chains follows, all from one sample in a study of blood T cell repertoires in COVID-19. Measured with immunoSEQ multiplex PCR; TCRdb has only the in-frame clones, and not every one. This sample yields approximately 190,000 clones, of which about 80% are seen a single time; approximately 6.9% belongs to the top ten. Sequencing was carried out using peripheral blood. These receptors were taken from a human donor with acute or convalescent COVID-19. The donor label of this sample is uncertain. The CDR3 runs from the conserved cysteine through the conserved F or W. D genes are given only for firm matches. Clone size appears in some rows only: once, few, many, or a class for an expanded clone.

j_gene,abundance,d_gene,v_gene,CDR3aa,CDR3nt
TRBJ2-5,.,TRBD2,TRBV6-5,CATNPPGRRETQYF,TGTGCCACCAACCCACCCGGGAGGAGGGAGACCCAGTACTTC
TRBJ2-3,.,.,TRBV23-1,CATLAGQAYTDTQYF,TGCGCCACCCTAGCGGGACAGGCATACACAGATACGCAGTATTTT
TRBJ1-3,.,.,TRBV27,CASSLLMPGSGNTIYF,TGTGCCAGCAGTTTATTGATGCCGGGCTCTGGAAACACCATATATTTT
TRBJ2-2,.,.,TRBV9,CASSATGTEPAGELFF,TGTGCCAGCAGCGCCACAGGGACGGAGCCGGCCGGGGAGCTGTTTTTT
TRBJ1-4,few,TRBD1,TRBV14,CASSRLQGTVFEKLFF,TGTGCCAGCAGCCGACTACAGGGGACGGTTTTTGAAAAACTGTTTTTT
TRBJ2-7,.,.,TRBV6-5,CASSRDTPYEQYF,TGTGCCAGCAGTCGGGACACCCCCTACGAGCAGTACTTC
TRBJ1-6,.,TRBD1,TRBV18,CASSPERGLERSPLHF,TGTGCCAGCTCACCAGAAAGGGGGCTGGAACGATCACCCCTCCACTTT
TRBJ1-2,once,TRBD1,TRBV29-1,CSGGQGADGYTF,TGCAGCGGCGGACAGGGGGCGGATGGCTACACCTTC
TRBJ1-2,.,TRBD1,TRBV9,CASSATGTEPYGYTF,TGTGCCAGCAGCGCTACCGGGACAGAGCCCTATGGCTACACCTTC
TRBJ1-2,few,.,TRBV7-9,CASSLDSMYGYTF,TGTGCCAGCAGCTTAGACAGTATGTATGGCTACACCTTC
TRBJ2-5,.,.,TRBV3-1/TRBV3-2,CASSLHASQETQYF,TGTGCCAGCAGCCTACACGCTAGCCAAGAGACCCAGTACTTC
TRBJ1-2,.,TRBD1,TRBV7-6,CASSSGTDLLYGYTF,TGTGCCAGCAGCTCCGGGACAGACCTTTTGTATGGCTACACCTTC
TRBJ2-7,once,.,TRBV5-4,CASSLSNQGLGEQYF,TGTGCCAGCAGCTTGTCAAACCAGGGGCTTGGCGAGCAGTACTTC